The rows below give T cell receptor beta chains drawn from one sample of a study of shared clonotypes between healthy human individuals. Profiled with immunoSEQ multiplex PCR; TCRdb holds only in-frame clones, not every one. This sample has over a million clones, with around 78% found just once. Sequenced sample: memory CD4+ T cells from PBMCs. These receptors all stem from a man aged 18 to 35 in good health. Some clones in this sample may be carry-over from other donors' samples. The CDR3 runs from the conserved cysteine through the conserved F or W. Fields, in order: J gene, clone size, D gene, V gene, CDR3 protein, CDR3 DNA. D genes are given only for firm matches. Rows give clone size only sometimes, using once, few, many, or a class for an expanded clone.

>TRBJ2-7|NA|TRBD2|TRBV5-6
CASSLFLADYEQYF
TGTGCCAGCAGCTTATTTCTAGCGGACTACGAGCAGTACTTC
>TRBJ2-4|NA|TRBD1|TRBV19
CASSITGGLNIQYF
TGTGCCAGTAGTATAACAGGGGGCTTAAACATTCAGTACTTC
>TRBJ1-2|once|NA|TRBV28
CASSFGISEDDYTF
TGTGCCAGCAGTTTTGGGATCTCGGAGGACGACTACACCTTC
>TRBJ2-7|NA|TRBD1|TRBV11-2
CASSLAGDRTYEQYF
TGTGCCAGCAGCTTAGCCGGGGACAGGACCTACGAGCAGTACTTC
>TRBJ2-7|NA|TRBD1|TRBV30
CAWSRDRGIHEQYF
TGTGCCTGGAGTCGGGACAGGGGGATTCACGAGCAGTACTTC
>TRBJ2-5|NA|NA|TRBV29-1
CSVERIGETQYF
TGCAGCGTAGAAAGAATTGGGGAGACCCAGTACTTC
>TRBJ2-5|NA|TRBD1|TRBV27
CASSTDPGTTGGETQYF
TGTGCCAGCAGTACTGATCCCGGGACGACAGGGGGGGAGACCCAGTACTTC
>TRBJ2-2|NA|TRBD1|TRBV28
CASRQGASTGELFF
TGTGCCAGCCGCCAGGGGGCGAGTACCGGGGAGCTGTTTTTT
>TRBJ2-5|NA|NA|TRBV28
CASSNDPPRETQYF
TGTGCCAGCAGTAACGACCCCCCGCGAGAGACCCAGTACTTC
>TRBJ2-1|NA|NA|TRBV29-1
CSVGRTVNNEQFF
TGCAGCGTTGGGAGGACAGTTAACAATGAGCAGTTCTTC
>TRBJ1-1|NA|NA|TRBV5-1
CASSLEGGANTEAFF
TGCGCCAGCAGCTTGGAGGGGGGCGCGAACACTGAAGCTTTCTTT
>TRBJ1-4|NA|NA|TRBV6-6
CASSSARGGEKLFF
TGTGCCAGCAGTTCCGCTCGAGGAGGGGAAAAACTGTTTTTT
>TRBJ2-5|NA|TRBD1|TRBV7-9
CASSFGTDQETQYF
TGTGCCAGCAGCTTCGGGACAGATCAAGAGACCCAGTACTTC
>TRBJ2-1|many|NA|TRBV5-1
CASSLAPGSSEQFF
TGCGCCAGCAGCTTGGCACCAGGGTCGAGTGAGCAGTTCTTC
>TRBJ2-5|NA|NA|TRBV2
CASSLEQETQYF
TGTGCCAGCAGTTTAGAACAAGAGACCCAGTACTTC
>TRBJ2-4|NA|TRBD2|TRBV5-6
CASSSRSGREAKNIQYF
TGTGCCAGCAGCAGCCGTAGCGGGAGGGAGGCCAAAAACATTCAGTACTTC
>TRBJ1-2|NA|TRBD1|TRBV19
CASSLTTGTVYGYTF
TGTGCCAGTAGCCTCACCACCGGGACAGTCTATGGCTACACCTTC
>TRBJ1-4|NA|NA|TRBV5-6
CASSSLRGRHTNEKLFF
TGTGCCAGCAGCTCGCTTCGGGGGCGACATACTAATGAAAAACTGTTTTTT
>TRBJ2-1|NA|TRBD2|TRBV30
CAWSASGRYNEQFF
TGTGCCTGGAGTGCTAGCGGGAGGTACAATGAGCAGTTCTTC
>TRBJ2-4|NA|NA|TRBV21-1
CASSSRDPIFAKNIQYF
TGTGCCAGCAGCAGCCGGGACCCGATCTTCGCCAAAAACATTCAGTACTTC
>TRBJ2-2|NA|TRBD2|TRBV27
CASSISGRWTGELFF
TGTGCCAGCAGCATAAGCGGGAGATGGACCGGGGAGCTGTTTTTT
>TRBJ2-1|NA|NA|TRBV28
CASSRRGDYNEQFF
TGTGCCAGCAGTCGGAGGGGGGACTACAATGAGCAGTTCTTC
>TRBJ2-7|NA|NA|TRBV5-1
CASSRLGPLNYEQYF
TGCGCCAGCAGCCGCCTCGGCCCTCTCAACTACGAGCAGTACTTC
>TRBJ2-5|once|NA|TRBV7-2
CASSFAAGRETQYF
TGTGCCAGCAGCTTCGCGGCAGGTCGGGAGACCCAGTACTTC
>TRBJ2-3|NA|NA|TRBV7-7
CASSLSRASGTDTQYF
TGTGCCAGCAGCTTATCCCGGGCCAGCGGAACAGATACGCAGTATTTT
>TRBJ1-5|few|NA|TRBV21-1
CASSKDSPYSNQPQHF
TGTGCCAGCAGCAAAGACAGCCCGTATAGCAATCAGCCCCAGCATTTT
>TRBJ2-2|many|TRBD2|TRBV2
CASAGTSGSTGELFF
TGTGCCAGCGCCGGGACTAGCGGGAGCACCGGGGAGCTGTTTTTT
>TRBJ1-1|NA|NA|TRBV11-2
CASSFEATGTEAFF
TGTGCCAGCAGCTTCGAAGCTACGGGCACTGAAGCTTTCTTT
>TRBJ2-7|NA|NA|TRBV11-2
CASTPRQSSYEQYF
TGTGCCAGCACCCCTCGTCAGTCCTCCTACGAGCAGTACTTC
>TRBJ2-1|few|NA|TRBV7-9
CASSPKVRLGEQFF
TGTGCCAGCAGCCCCAAAGTTCGCCTGGGTGAGCAGTTCTTC
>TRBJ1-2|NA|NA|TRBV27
CASSFRYGYTF
TGTGCCAGCAGTTTCAGATATGGCTACACCTTC
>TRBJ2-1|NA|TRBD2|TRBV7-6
CASSYRLAAYNEQFF
TGTGCCAGCAGCTACCGACTAGCGGCTTACAATGAGCAGTTCTTC
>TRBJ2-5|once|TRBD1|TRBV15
CATSSHRDRGPETQYF
TGTGCCACCAGCAGCCACCGGGACAGGGGTCCTGAGACCCAGTACTTC
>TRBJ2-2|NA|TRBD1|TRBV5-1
CASSSTGVMTGELFF
TGCGCCAGCAGCTCGACAGGGGTCATGACCGGGGAGCTGTTTTTT
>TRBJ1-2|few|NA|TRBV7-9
CASSPYDRSGYTF
TGTGCCAGCAGCCCCTACGACAGGAGTGGCTACACCTTC
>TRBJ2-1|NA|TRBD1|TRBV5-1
CASRAGGTDNEQFF
TGCGCCAGCAGGGCCGGTGGGACAGACAATGAGCAGTTCTTC
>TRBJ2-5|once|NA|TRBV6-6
CASTFTGETQYF
TGTGCCAGCACTTTTACAGGGGAGACCCAGTACTTC
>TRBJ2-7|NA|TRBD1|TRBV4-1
CASSQRDRGNEQYF
TGCGCCAGCAGCCAACGGGACAGGGGGAACGAGCAGTACTTC
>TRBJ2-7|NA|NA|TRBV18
CASSPETGTYEQYF
TGTGCCAGCTCACCCGAGACAGGTACCTACGAGCAGTACTTC
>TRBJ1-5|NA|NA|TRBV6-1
CAIPHRGGGGQPQHF
TGTGCCATCCCCCATCGCGGGGGCGGGGGTCAGCCCCAGCATTTT
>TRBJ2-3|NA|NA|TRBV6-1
CASSDGGNTDTQYF
TGTGCCAGCAGTGATGGCGGGAACACAGATACGCAGTATTTT
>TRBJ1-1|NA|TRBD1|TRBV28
CASSRQGGTEAFF
TGTGCCAGCAGTCGACAGGGGGGGACTGAAGCTTTCTTT
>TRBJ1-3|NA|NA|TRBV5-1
CASSPGQDSGNTIYF
TGCGCCAGCAGCCCAGGACAAGACTCTGGAAACACCATATATTTT
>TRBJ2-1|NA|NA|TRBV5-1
CASSLLATGNEQFF
TGCGCCAGCAGCTTGCTAGCTACGGGTAATGAGCAGTTCTTC
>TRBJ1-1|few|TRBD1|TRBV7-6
CASSLAGQGVEAFF
TGTGCCAGCAGCTTAGCGGGACAGGGGGTTGAAGCTTTCTTT
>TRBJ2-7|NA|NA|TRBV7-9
CASSEITDGEQYF
TGTGCCAGCAGCGAGATCACGGATGGGGAGCAGTACTTC
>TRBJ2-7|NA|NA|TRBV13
CASSLYGTTYEQYF
TGTGCCAGCAGCTTATATGGGACGACCTACGAGCAGTACTTC
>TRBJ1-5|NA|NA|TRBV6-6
CASSTTSANQPQHF
TGTGCCAGCAGTACTACGTCGGCTAATCAGCCCCAGCATTTT
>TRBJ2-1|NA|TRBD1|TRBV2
CASSYRRQGALNEQFF
TGTGCCAGCAGTTACCGACGACAGGGGGCGCTCAATGAGCAGTTCTTC
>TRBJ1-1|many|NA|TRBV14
CASSQYGGSLNTEAFF
TGTGCCAGCAGCCAATACGGAGGCAGCCTGAACACTGAAGCTTTCTTT
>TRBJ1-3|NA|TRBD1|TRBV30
CAWKRVGTGGNTIYF
TGTGCCTGGAAAAGGGTAGGGACAGGAGGAAACACCATATATTTT
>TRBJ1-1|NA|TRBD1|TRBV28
CASSPSRTGGNTEAFF
TGTGCCAGCAGCCCCTCCCGGACAGGGGGAAACACTGAAGCTTTCTTT